This T cell receptor beta chain was retrieved from a study of shared clonotypes between healthy human individuals. Points from the study as a whole: The represented genetic and exposure-history diversity was limited by the small number of donors.

Turning to this clone: The antigen is not known.

Here immunoSEQ multiplex PCR was the method, and the copy in TCRdb shows in-frame clones only, minus some. Here the sample spans over a million clones, roughly 70% being singletons. Trimming pared 5 bases from V and 3 bases from J, leaving 14 bases between. The CDR3 extends over 15 amino acids. The germline CDR1 and CDR2 sequences are KGHSH and LQKENI. This chain joins TRBV18 and TRBJ1-5; tentatively, D is TRBD1 (6 bases). The receptor's source is a man younger than 30 in good health. The sequencing input was memory CD4+ T cells sorted from blood. Subset here: CD45RA-negative fraction. DNA for the CDR3: TGTGCCAGCTCAGGGGGCCTAGAGGACAATCAGCCCCAGCATTTT. Protein: CASSGGLEDNQPQHF.